The 28 T cell receptor beta chains reported below all come from one sample, sequenced in a study of vaccination effects on CD4 cells after COVID-19. Using immunoSEQ multiplex PCR, the repertoire was profiled, and TCRdb retains in-frame clones only, with some absent. This table has tens of thousands of clones, 65% to 80% appearing once. CD4+ T cells were isolated after nine to ten days of culture. It was two doses of either the BNT162b2 or mRNA-1273 vaccine that participants received. Their antigens are not known. The material was CD4+ T cells from PBMCs cultured without peptide, obtained after COVID-19 vaccination. The receptors stem from a human donor who received a COVID-19 vaccine.

The chain is built from TRBV30 and TRBJ2-2; maybe TRBD1 (7 bases). The CDR3 spans 16 residues. Trimming took off 8 bases at V and 6 bases at J, with 25 bases between the two ends. CDR1 is GTSNPN, CDR2 SVGIG, per germline (reference sequence). The CDR3 DNA reads TGTGCCGGTCACGGGGGACAGACCATTGGGGCCGGGGAGCTGTTTTTT. This encodes CAGHGGQTIGAGELFF.

The rearrangement links TRBV3-1 (or the pseudogene TRBV3-2) to TRBJ2-2, with D possibly matching TRBD2 (5 bases). The CDR3 covers 14 residues. V gave up 1 base and J gave up 3 bases, with 6 bases separating them. CDR1 and CDR2 (germline): LGHDT, YNNKEL (reference sequence). The CDR3 DNA follows: TGTGCCAGCAGCCAAGGGAGGCACACCGGGGAGCTGTTTTTT. Protein sequence: CASSQGRHTGELFF.

The chain employs TRBV6-5 and TRBJ1-1; 7 bases align to TRBD1. J lost 4 bases, V lost 11 bases, and 13 bases had no gene match. In germline, CDR1 is MNHEY, CDR2 SVGAGI. The CDR3 runs to 14 residues. This CDR3 reads CASKDRFFSTEAFF. Written as DNA, the CDR3 is TGTGCCTCCAAGGACAGGTTTTTTTCCACTGAAGCTTTCTTT.

The chain couples TRBV2 to TRBJ2-6, with D uncertain. Germline V lookup: CDR1 SNHLY, CDR2 FYNNEI. Trimming shortened V by 2 bases and J by 0 bases, and 8 bases separated the two germline ends. CDR3 length: 16 residues. The CDR3 DNA reads TGTGCCAGCAGTGAATTGAGGAGCTCTGGGGCCAACGTCCTGACTTTC. Translation: CASSELRSSGANVLTF.

In regard to this clone: The junction departs from the called germline gene at one end, perhaps through a read error. The genes are TRBV3-1 (or the pseudogene TRBV3-2) and TRBJ2-5; D is perhaps TRBD1 or TRBD2 (5 bases each). Per germline, CDR1 LGHDT and CDR2 YNNKEL (reference sequence). This CDR3 is 12 amino acids long. The CDR3 region has the DNA TGTGCCAGCAGTCAAGGTTCGGGGACCGAGTACTTC. Protein product: CASSQGSGTEYF.

J is TRBJ2-1 and V is TRBV6-2 or TRBV6-3, with 10 bases aligning to TRBD1. In germline, CDR1 is MNHEY, CDR2 SVGEGT. The CDR3 is 15 amino acids. V was pared by 5 bases and J by 2 bases, with 3 bases of the junction left unmatched. Here the CDR3 reads CASSRDRGTYNEQFF. The CDR3, as DNA: TGTGCCAGCAGTAGGGACAGGGGAACCTACAATGAGCAGTTCTTC.

This clone was picked up a small number of times. CDR3 region: CASSPQPGLAIGEQFF. For the CDR3, the DNA is TGTGCCAGCAGCCCCCAACCGGGACTAGCAATTGGGGAGCAGTTCTTC. The rearrangement joins TRBV7-3 to TRBJ2-1, with TRBD2 matching 9 bases. The CDR3 runs to 16 residues. Germline V gives CDR1 SGHTA, CDR2 FQGTGA. V lost 5 bases, J lost 10 bases, and 15 bases stayed unmatched.

The chain employs TRBV29-1 and TRBJ2-3, with D perhaps matching TRBD1 or TRBD2 (5 bases each). Trimming took 4 bases from V and 6 from J, leaving 11 bases between them. Germline V gives CDR1 SQVTM, CDR2 ANQGSEA. The CDR3 runs to 12 residues. CDR3 region: CSVVWDADTQYF. As DNA, the CDR3 is TGCAGCGTTGTGTGGGACGCGGATACGCAGTATTTT.

This clone was seen a single time. This CDR3 is CASSPEGAQNYGYTF. In DNA form, the CDR3 reads TGTGCCAGCAGCCCGGAAGGGGCCCAAAACTATGGCTACACCTTC. The chain carries TRBV5-4 and TRBJ1-2; D may be TRBD1 (5 bases). CDR1 is SGHNT and CDR2 is YYREEE in the germline V gene (reference sequence). V shed 4 bases and J shed 2 bases, with 15 bases lying between them. The CDR3 loop spans 15 amino acids. Variable domain in full (rest from reference TRBV5-4 and TRBJ1-2): ETGVTQSPTHLIKTRGQQVTLRCSSQSGHNTVSWYQQALGQGPQFIFQYYREEENGRGNFPPRFSGLQFPNYSSELNVNALELDDSALYLCASSPEGAQNYGYTFGSGTRLTVV.

The gene calls are TRBV24-1 and TRBJ2-5; D is perhaps TRBD1 (6 bases). Looked up from germline, CDR1 is KGHDR and CDR2 is SFDVKD. The CDR3 sequence is 15 residues long. Trimming took off 4 bases at V and 2 bases at J, with 13 bases between the two ends. CDR3 nucleotides: TGTGCCACCAGTGACCCACAGGGATATCAAGAGACCCAGTACTTC. Encoded protein: CATSDPQGYQETQYF.

V is TRBV5-1 and J is TRBJ2-6; no clear D gene. The CDR3 extends over 14 amino acids. Trimming pared 2 bases from V and 3 bases from J, leaving 6 bases between. The V gene's germline CDR1 is SGHRS and CDR2 YFSETQ. CDR3 amino acids: CASSFSVGANVLTF. The CDR3 region has the DNA TGCGCCAGCAGCTTTTCCGTTGGGGCCAACGTCCTGACTTTC.

The CDR3 region is CASSPAGDRINEKLFF. CDR3 bases: TGTGCCAGCAGCCCGGCCGGCGACAGAATTAATGAAAAACTGTTTTTT. The chain has TRBV7-2 and TRBJ1-4; tentatively, D is TRBD1 (5 bases). This CDR3 region has 16 residues. V was pared by 5 bases and J by 4 bases, with 17 bases between. Germline CDR1 reads SGHTA; CDR2 reads FQGNSA. Full variable domain (outside the CDR3, taken from reference TRBV7-2 and TRBJ1-4): GAGVSQSPSNKVTEKGKDVELRCDPISGHTALYWYRQSLGQGLEFLIYFQGNSAPDKSGLPSDRFSAERTGGSVSTLTIQRTQQEDSAVYLCASSPAGDRINEKLFFGSGTQLSVL.

The V gene is TRBV5-1, the J gene TRBJ1-4; tentative D call: TRBD1 (5 bases). This CDR3 contains 15 residues. Germline V gene lookup returns CDR1 SGHRS and CDR2 YFSETQ. The V end lost 7 bases, the J end lost 4 bases, and 17 bases lay between the germline ends. Here the CDR3 reads CASSPLAGDNEKLFF. DNA for the CDR3: TGCGCCAGCTCCCCATTGGCGGGGGATAATGAAAAACTGTTTTTT.

This chain uses TRBV5-1 with TRBJ2-2; either TRBD1 or TRBD2 may fit D (6 bases each). Trimming pared 4 bases from V and 1 base from J, leaving 11 bases between. The CDR3 consists of 15 residues. Germline lookup yields CDR1 SGHRS and CDR2 YFSETQ. The CDR3 sequence: CASSGGTQNTGELFF. CDR3 nucleotides: TGCGCCAGCAGCGGCGGGACACAGAACACCGGGGAGCTGTTTTTT. Variable domain in full (rest from reference TRBV5-1 and TRBJ2-2): KAGVTQTPRYLIKTRGQQVTLSCSPISGHRSVSWYQQTPGQGLQFLFEYFSETQRNKGNFPGRFSGRQFSNSRSEMNVSTLELGDSALYLCASSGGTQNTGELFFGEGSRLTVL.

V is TRBV12-3 or TRBV12-4 and J is TRBJ2-2, with D perhaps TRBD2 (5 bases). The length of the CDR3 is 13 residues. V lost 7 bases and J lost 4, with 10 bases in between. The chain's CDR3 is CASNWRFTGELFF. DNA of the CDR3: TGTGCCAGCAATTGGAGGTTCACCGGGGAGCTGTTTTTT.

This chain joins TRBV10-1 and TRBJ2-2; D could derive from TRBD1 or TRBD2 (5 bases each). The V gene lost 0 bases and the J gene lost 7 bases, with 18 bases spanning the gap. This CDR3 contains 17 residues. The V gene's germline CDR1 is WNHNN and CDR2 SYGVQD (reference sequence). CDR3 sequence (DNA): TGCGCCAGCAGTGAGTCGAACGGGGCTGCTGGAAGCGGGGAGCTGTTTTTT. Its protein product is CASSESNGAAGSGELFF.

V is TRBV6-2 or TRBV6-3 and J is TRBJ2-7; tentatively, D is TRBD1 (5 bases). This CDR3 has 17 residues. Germline CDR1 and CDR2: MNHEY and SVGEGT. V shed 0 bases and J shed 1 base, with 16 bases lying between them. The CDR3 DNA sequence: TGTGCCAGCAGTTACTCTAGGGGCCCACAGAGTTCCTACGAGCAGTACGTC. Encoded protein: CASSYSRGPQSSYEQYV.

This chain links TRBV19 with TRBJ1-5; D not resolved. Germline assignment: CDR1 LNHDA and CDR2 SQIVND (reference sequence). Trimming left V 3 bases short and J 3 bases short, with 9 bases between. There are 14 residues in the CDR3. CDR3 sequence: CASSIEGFNQPQHF. Written as DNA, the CDR3 is TGTGCCAGTAGTATCGAGGGATTCAATCAGCCCCAGCATTTT.

J is TRBJ2-3 and V is TRBV28, with 10 nucleotides matching TRBD2. Losses at the gene ends were 7 bases for V and 5 bases for J; bases not matched to a gene: 9. The germline V gene has CDR1 MDHEN and CDR2 SYDVKM. There are 15 residues in the CDR3. CDR3 residues: CASKTGLALIDTQYF. CDR3 bases: TGTGCCAGCAAAACGGGACTAGCGTTGATAGATACGCAGTATTTT. Using reference TRBV28 and TRBJ2-3 for the parts outside the CDR3, the full variable domain is DVKVTQSSRYLVKRTGEKVFLECVQDMDHENMFWYRQDPGLGLRLIYFSYDVKMKEKGDIPEGYSVSREKKERFSLILESASTNQTSMYLCASKTGLALIDTQYFGPGTRLTVL.

V gene TRBV14 combines with J gene TRBJ2-3, with 10 bases matching TRBD1. V was pared by 10 bases and J by 4 bases, with 8 bases of the junction left unmatched. The CDR3 spans 14 residues. CDR1 SGHDN and CDR2 FVKESK come from the germline V gene. CDR3 residues: CATSRDRGPDTQYF. DNA of the CDR3: TGTGCCACCTCCCGAGACAGGGGGCCAGATACGCAGTATTTT.

The rearrangement links TRBV18 to TRBJ1-5; D is unclear. The CDR3 totals 14 residues. With 2 bases removed from V and 1 base from J, the gap between germline ends came to 6 bases. Per the germline V gene, CDR1 is KGHSH and CDR2 is LQKENI. The DNA for the CDR3 is TGTGCCAGCTCACCAACGGCCAGCAATCAGCCCCAGCATTTT. Translation: CASSPTASNQPQHF.

V is TRBV14 and J is TRBJ2-1, with D uncertain. CDR1 is SGHDN, CDR2 FVKESK, per germline. CDR3 length equals 14 residues. Trimming shortened V by 4 bases and J by 3 bases, and 10 bases separated the two germline ends. The CDR3 reads CASSPTLNYNEQFF. CDR3 nucleotide sequence: TGTGCCAGCAGCCCGACCCTAAACTACAATGAGCAGTTCTTC.

The chain joins TRBV24-1 to TRBJ2-3, with D hard to call. The CDR3 has 11 amino acids. Germline values: CDR1 KGHDR, CDR2 SFDVKD. V was clipped by 7 bases and J by 2 bases, with 3 bases between them. CDR3 region: CATSYTDTQYF. In nucleotides, the CDR3 is TGTGCCACCAGCTACACAGATACGCAGTATTTT.

This rearrangement joins TRBV9 to TRBJ1-2; the match to TRBD1 covers 9 bases. Germline V gives CDR1 SGDLS, CDR2 YYNGEE. The CDR3 spans 15 residues. V lost 4 bases, J lost 2 bases, and 6 bases stayed unmatched. The DNA for the CDR3 is TGTGCCAGCAGCCTCTCCGGGACAGGGAACTATGGCTACACCTTC. Its translation: CASSLSGTGNYGYTF. Full variable domain (missing parts from reference TRBV9 and TRBJ1-2): DSGVTQTPKHLITATGQRVTLRCSPRSGDLSVYWYQQSLDQGLQFLIQYYNGEERAKGNILERFSAQQFPDLHSELNLSSLELGDSALYFCASSLSGTGNYGYTFGSGTRLTVV.

This clone has only one observation. V usage is TRBV28 and J usage is TRBJ2-7; no firm D call. CDR3 size: 11 residues. Germline-derived CDR1 and CDR2 are MDHEN and SYDVKM. With 3 bases removed from V and 7 bases from J, the gap between germline ends came to 7 bases. CDR3 bases: TGTGCCAGCAGTTTTTTGGGGGAGCAGTACGTC. Translation: CASSFLGEQYV.

About this clone: An end of the junction differs from the germline gene, which may be a read error. The rearrangement uses TRBV29-1 and TRBJ2-5; 15 bases are a match to TRBD2. Germline CDR1 reads SQVTM; CDR2 reads ANQGSEA. This CDR3 contains 14 residues. This CDR3 is CSVQPGLAGGIVHF. DNA for the CDR3: TGCAGCGTGCAGCCGGGACTAGCGGGGGGAATTGTGCACTTC.

V and J are TRBV6-1 and TRBJ1-2; D unclear. Germline CDR1 reads MNHNS; CDR2 reads SASEGT. The V end was cut by 2 bases, the J end by 7 bases, with 11 bases between. The CDR3 contains 13 residues. The CDR3 sequence is CASSEWSELGYTF. In nucleotides, the CDR3 is TGTGCCAGCAGTGAATGGTCCGAGCTTGGCTACACCTTC.

In its sample, this clone was seen a few times. This rearrangement joins TRBV2 to TRBJ2-2; 11 bases match TRBD2. Germline loops: CDR1 SNHLY, CDR2 FYNNEI. The length of the CDR3 is 13 residues. Losses at the gene ends were 8 bases for V and 6 bases for J; bases not matched to a gene: 2. CDR3 sequence reads: CASVAGGSGELFF. CDR3 bases: TGTGCCAGCGTAGCGGGGGGGTCCGGGGAGCTGTTTTTT.